The 17 T cell receptor beta chains below were found in one sample sequenced in a study of T-cell memory formation after mild COVID-19. TCRdb reprocessed the 5' RACE reads via MiXCR and lists one record per CDR3 protein. The sample records approximately 450,000 distinct CDR3 sequences, 15% to 20% being singletons. Sequencing was done on a sample of PBMCs or a T cell subset sorted from them (not recorded which). Receptors were obtained from an adult woman who had mild COVID-19 (a few samples of this study predate the infection). Cell type and time point are not known.

In this sample, this clonotype turned up once. The chain carries TRBV11-2 and TRBJ2-4, with 10 bases fitting TRBD1. Trimming removed 4 bases from V and 9 bases from J; junction bases left unmatched: 12. CDR1 is SGHAT, CDR2 FQNNGV, per germline. This CDR3 comprises 16 residues. The CDR3 sequence: CASSYRDRGGMGIQYF. The CDR3 bases are TGTGCCAGCAGCTATCGGGACAGGGGAGGTATGGGCATTCAGTACTTC.

The V call is TRBV18, the J call TRBJ2-7; D tentatively reads TRBD1 or TRBD2 (5 bases each). The CDR3 sequence is 13 residues long. Germline V CDR1 and CDR2: KGHSH, LQKENI. V was trimmed by 3 bases and J by 4 bases, leaving 10 bases between them. CDR3 loop: CASSPPEGYEQYF. CDR3 sequence (DNA): TGTGCCAGCTCACCCCCAGAGGGGTACGAGCAGTACTTC.

This rearrangement joins TRBV5-5 to TRBJ1-2; D is ambiguous. The germline CDR1 and CDR2 sequences are SGHKS and YYEKEE (reference sequence). V gave up 0 bases and J gave up 4 bases, with 10 bases separating them. This CDR3 has 14 amino acids. Here the CDR3 DNA reads TGTGCCAGCAGCTTGGAATCGATTAGCTATGGCTACACCTTC. Encoded protein: CASSLESISYGYTF.

The chain joins TRBV12-3 or TRBV12-4 to TRBJ1-1; TRBD1 is a possible D gene (5 bases). V was trimmed by 8 bases and J by 1 base, leaving 11 bases between them. The CDR3 spans 13 residues. The CDR3 here is CASALGANTEAFF. Written as DNA, the CDR3 is TGTGCCAGCGCCCTCGGGGCGAACACTGAAGCTTTCTTT.

The CDR3: CSASKLLSNEQFF. Here the CDR3 DNA reads TGCAGTGCTTCTAAATTGTTGAGCAATGAGCAGTTCTTC. The rearrangement links TRBV20-1 to TRBJ2-1; no clear D gene. Germline CDR1 reads DFQATT; CDR2 reads SNEGSKA (reference sequence). Trimming took off 5 bases at V and 6 bases at J, with 14 bases between the two ends. The CDR3 contains 13 residues.

The table lists this clonotype with many counts. The chain couples TRBV12-3 or TRBV12-4 to TRBJ2-1, with D perhaps TRBD2 (5 bases). Trimming stripped 4 bases from V and 12 bases from J, with 13 bases between. This CDR3 spans 12 amino acids. The CDR3: CASSSLAIGQFF. The CDR3 nucleotides are TGTGCCAGCAGTTCTCTAGCTATAGGGCAGTTCTTC.

This clonotype appeared a few times. This may stem from a read error, because a much larger clone lies one nucleotide away. The rearrangement links TRBV5-1 to TRBJ2-7, with 8 positions matching TRBD1. The trim removed 1 base at V and 2 bases at J, leaving 2 bases unmatched. Per the germline V gene, CDR1 is SGHRS and CDR2 is YFSETQ. The CDR3 runs 14 residues. The CDR3 DNA is TGCGCCAGCAGCTTGCGGACAGGGACCTACGAGCAGTACTTC. Its protein product is CASSLRTGTYEQYF. The complete variable domain, with remaining parts taken from reference TRBV5-1 and TRBJ2-7, reads KAGVTQTPRYLIKTRGQQVTLSCSPISGHRSVSWYQQTPGQGLQFLFEYFSETQRNKGNFPGRFSGRQFSNSRSEMNVSTLELGDSALYLCASSLRTGTYEQYFGPGTRLTVT.

This clonotype was seen more than once but under ten times. The chain recombines TRBV7-2 with TRBJ1-3; maybe TRBD1 (5 bases). The length of the CDR3 is 14 residues. Germline CDR1 and CDR2: SGHTA and FQGNSA. Between the trimmed V and J ends, which lost 0 bases and 15 bases, there was a span of 18 bases. In DNA, the CDR3 is TGTGCCAGCAGCTTAGCGGACGAATTCCGACAGTCATATTTT. It is translated as CASSLADEFRQSYF.

Concerning this clonotype itself: With a much larger clone just one base away, this may be a read error. The chain links TRBV6-4 to TRBJ2-3; 10 bases agree with TRBD2. The CDR3 is 15 residues long. Germline V gene lookup returns CDR1 MRHNA and CDR2 SNTAGT. Germline trimming cut 4 bases from V and 0 bases from J; bases unmatched to any gene: 1. The CDR3 here is CASSATSGSTDTQYF. CDR3 in DNA: TGTGCCAGCAGTGCGACTAGCGGGAGCACAGATACGCAGTATTTT.

J is TRBJ2-7 and V is TRBV29-1; 9 nucleotides agree with TRBD2. After removal of 7 bases from V and 4 bases from J, the junction contained 5 bases not matched to a gene. CDR3 length: 12 residues. CDR1 and CDR2 from the germline V gene are SQVTM and ANQGSEA. CDR3 residues: CSALAGNYEQYF. DNA for the CDR3: TGCAGCGCCCTAGCGGGGAATTACGAGCAGTACTTC.

This clonotype turned up a few times. This chain uses TRBV12-3 or TRBV12-4 with TRBJ2-2; 8 bases are shared with TRBD1. Trimming at V came to 2 bases and at J to 5 bases, leaving 4 bases not matched to a gene. CDR3 length: 15 residues. CDR3 residues: CASSLQGAGTGELFF. The CDR3 nucleotides are TGTGCCAGCAGTTTACAGGGGGCAGGAACCGGGGAGCTGTTTTTT.

CDR3 coding DNA: TGTGCCAGCAGTCCCTCTAGCGGGGCTTTTTATGGGACGCAGTATTTT. This sequence encodes CASSPSSGAFYGTQYF. The chain joins TRBV12-3 or TRBV12-4 to TRBJ2-3; 9 positions match TRBD2. The CDR3 sequence is 16 residues long. With V trimmed by 5 bases and J by 9 bases, 15 bases remained unmatched.

This clonotype was found a few times. This rearrangement joins TRBV12-3 or TRBV12-4 to TRBJ1-2; TRBD1 aligns across 12 bases. V lost 6 bases, J lost 8 bases, and 10 bases stayed unmatched. The CDR3 contains 15 residues. In DNA, the CDR3 is TGTGCCAGCAGAACCGAGGGACAGGGGGCGCCGGGCTACACCTTC. Translating it yields CASRTEGQGAPGYTF.

This sequence joins TRBV15 and TRBJ2-1, with no clear D. Per germline, CDR1 LNHNV and CDR2 YYDKDF (reference sequence). The CDR3 spans 13 residues. V shed 3 bases and J shed 6 bases, with 9 bases lying between them. This chain's CDR3 is CATSSLLVNEQFF. As DNA, the CDR3 is TGTGCCACCAGCAGTCTCCTAGTCAATGAGCAGTTCTTC.

This clonotype was detected a few times. This chain joins TRBV7-9 and TRBJ2-1; 10 positions agree with TRBD2. The length of the CDR3 is 14 residues. CDR1 is SEHNR and CDR2 is FQNEAQ in the germline V gene (reference sequence). V lost 6 bases and J lost 7; bases outside the gene matches: 6. CDR3 DNA sequence: TGTGCCAGCAGTGAGCGGGGGGGCGTTAATGAGCAGTTCTTC. This codes for CASSERGGVNEQFF.

The chain is built from TRBV29-1 and TRBJ1-2; D unresolved. The CDR3 spans 10 residues. Trimming cost V 2 bases and J 7 bases, with 5 bases left between them. Germline loops: CDR1 SQVTM, CDR2 ANQGSEA. The CDR3 sequence: CSVESGGYTF. The CDR3 DNA is TGCAGCGTTGAATCAGGTGGCTACACCTTC.

This clonotype has just a few counts. Germline is not matched at one junction end, which may reflect a read error. The rearrangement links TRBV7-9 to TRBJ2-2; no clear D. Germline V gives CDR1 SEHNR, CDR2 FQNEAQ (reference sequence). The CDR3 has 15 amino acids. The CDR3 reads CASSLAVGNAGELFF. As DNA, the CDR3 is TGTGCCAGCAGCTTAGCGGTGGGGAACGCCGGGGAGCTGTTTTTT. Filled out from reference TRBV7-9 and TRBJ2-2, the complete variable domain reads DTGVSQNPRHKITKRGQNVTFRCDPISEHNRLYWYRQTLGQGPEFLTYFQNEAQLEKSRLLSDRFSAERPKGSFSTLEIQRTEQGDSAMYLCASSLAVGNAGELFFGEGSRLTVL.